The source of this T cell receptor (beta chain) is a study of blood T cell repertoires in COVID-19. About the study: Samples of COVID-19 (acute and convalescent) were obtained from the United States, Italy and Spain.

The germline gives CDR1 SGHDT, CDR2 YYEEEE. This CDR3 has 15 residues. V lost 8 bases and J lost 4; bases outside the gene matches: 13. In the authors' workflow: For nucleated cells, counts were estimated from reference gene primer amplification. The method was immunoSEQ multiplex PCR; TCRdb's version includes in-frame clones alone and lacks a portion of them. That table is the source of V, J and clone size, and D and trimming were worked out from the DNA. The sample holds 90,000 or so clones; approximately 89% are singletons and the top ten take more than 9.5%. The rearrangement links TRBV5-6 to TRBJ1-2, with 8 positions matching TRBD1. The sequence was collected from an elderly man with acute or convalescent COVID-19. The source material was peripheral blood. For the CDR3, the DNA is TGTGCCAGTACGCTTAGGACAGGGTCCTCCTATGGCTACACCTTC. Translated: CASTLRTGSSYGYTF.